The clone carrying this T cell receptor (beta chain) was detected many times. This specimen belongs to a study of blood T cell repertoires in COVID-19. Whole-study context: Donors in the United States, Italy and Spain gave samples during acute or convalescent COVID-19. T cells, B-cell-depleted T cells, or PBMCs provided the cDNA or gDNA that served as material.

In the original workflow: Nucleated cell counts were estimated from reference gene primer amplification. TCRdb keeps only in-frame clones here, not all; method: immunoSEQ multiplex PCR. That table supplies the V and J calls and clone size; D and trimming were determined from the DNA. Of approximately 220,000 clones listed, approximately 87% are singletons. Germline CDR1 SGHDT, CDR2 YYEEEE. This CDR3 is 15 amino acids long. V lost 0 bases and J lost 4; bases outside the gene matches: 7. The V and J genes are TRBV5-6 and TRBJ2-7, with TRBD2 matching over 7 bases. The clonotype originates from a man in his fifties or sixties who had recovered from COVID-19. The sample consisted of peripheral blood. CDR3 loop: CASSLVAGEGYEQYF. As DNA, the CDR3 is TGTGCCAGCAGCTTGGTGGCGGGAGAAGGGTACGAGCAGTACTTC.